This T cell receptor (beta chain) originates from a study of T cell clonotyping in hematopoietic cell transplantation. Regarding time point: recipient sample about 28 days before transplant, after cytoreduction. Assay used: immunoSEQ multiplex PCR; TCRdb lists only in-frame clones, some missing. The top ten clones hold under 2% of a sample with some 16,000 clones, approximately 93% of them seen once. This CDR3 contains 18 residues. Germline loops: CDR1 SGHTA, CDR2 FQGNSA. With 4 bases removed from V and 0 bases from J, the gap between germline ends came to 19 bases. The chain links TRBV7-2 to TRBJ1-3, with a possible D match to TRBD1 (5 bases). The clonotype comes from a man younger than 30 with biphenotypic leukemia. Some clones in this sample may be carry-over from other donors' samples. Specimen: peripheral blood mononuclear cells, collected before stem cell transplant. The CDR3 region has the DNA TGTGCCAGCAGCTCCCCCCGAGGGGCACACCGCTCTGGAAACACCATATATTTT. It encodes CASSSPRGAHRSGNTIYF. The complete variable domain, with remaining parts taken from reference TRBV7-2 and TRBJ1-3, reads GAGVSQSPSNKVTEKGKDVELRCDPISGHTALYWYRQSLGQGLEFLIYFQGNSAPDKSGLPSDRFSAERTGGSVSTLTIQRTQQEDSAVYLCASSSPRGAHRSGNTIYFGEGSWLTVV.